This TCR beta chain is drawn from a study of shared clonotypes between healthy human individuals. Study-level points and caveats: Rarefaction demonstrated incomplete sorted-subset sequencing despite large depth. Some naive CD4 clonotypes, about 5.5%, turned up in common across several donors.

An assay was performed, and its level was deep. The assay was immunoSEQ multiplex PCR, and TCRdb's table has in-frame clones only and misses some. Here the sample spans around 2,000,000 clones, less than 95% being singletons. Germline assignment: CDR1 SEHNR and CDR2 FQNEAQ (reference sequence). CDR3 length: 15 residues. V lost 2 bases to trimming and J lost 2 bases, with 13 bases between them. Naive CD8 cells lacked CD45RO, underwent positive selection for CCR7 and left out terminally differentiated effector memory CD45RA+ cells. In this sample, this clone turned up once. What it binds is unknown. The sequenced material came from naive CD8+ T cells sorted from blood. The chain couples TRBV7-9 to TRBJ2-7; a weak D match, TRBD2 (6 bases). The TCR sequence derives from a man between 18 and 29 years old in good health. The CDR3 DNA follows: TGTGCCAGCAGCTTAACAACGCGGGATCCCTACGAGCAGTACTTC. It encodes CASSLTTRDPYEQYF.